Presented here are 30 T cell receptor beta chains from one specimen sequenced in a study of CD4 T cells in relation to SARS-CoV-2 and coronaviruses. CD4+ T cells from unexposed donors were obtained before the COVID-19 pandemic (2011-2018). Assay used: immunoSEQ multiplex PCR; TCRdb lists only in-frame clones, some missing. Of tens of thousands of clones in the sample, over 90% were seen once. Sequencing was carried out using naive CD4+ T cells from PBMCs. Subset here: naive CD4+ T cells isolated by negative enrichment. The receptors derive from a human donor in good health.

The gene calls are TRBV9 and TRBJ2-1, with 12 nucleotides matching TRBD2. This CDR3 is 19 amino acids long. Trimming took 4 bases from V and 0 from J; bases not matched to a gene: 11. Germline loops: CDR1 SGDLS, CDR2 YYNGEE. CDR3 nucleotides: TGTGCCAGCAGCACCCGACTAGCGGGGGTCCCCAGCTCCTACAATGAGCAGTTCTTC. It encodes CASSTRLAGVPSSYNEQFF.

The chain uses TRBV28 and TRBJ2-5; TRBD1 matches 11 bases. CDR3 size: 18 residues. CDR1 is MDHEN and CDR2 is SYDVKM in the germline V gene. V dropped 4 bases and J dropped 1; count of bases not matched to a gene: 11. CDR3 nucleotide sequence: TGTGCCAGCAGTTCCTGGACAGGGGGCGTTGGAGTCCAAGAGACCCAGTACTTC. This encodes CASSSWTGGVGVQETQYF.

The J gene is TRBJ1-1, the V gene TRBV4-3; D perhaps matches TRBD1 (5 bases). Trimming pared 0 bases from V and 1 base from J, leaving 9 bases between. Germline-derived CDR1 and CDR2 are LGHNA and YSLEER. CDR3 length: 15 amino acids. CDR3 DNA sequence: TGCGCCAGCAGCCAAGACCCCAGGGAGAACACTGAAGCTTTCTTT. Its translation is CASSQDPRENTEAFF.

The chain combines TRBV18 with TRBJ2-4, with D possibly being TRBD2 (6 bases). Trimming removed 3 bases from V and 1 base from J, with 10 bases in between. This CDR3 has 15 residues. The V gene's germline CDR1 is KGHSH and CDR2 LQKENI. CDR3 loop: CASSPGGDAKNIQYF. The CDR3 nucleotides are TGTGCCAGCTCACCTGGCGGGGACGCCAAAAACATTCAGTACTTC.

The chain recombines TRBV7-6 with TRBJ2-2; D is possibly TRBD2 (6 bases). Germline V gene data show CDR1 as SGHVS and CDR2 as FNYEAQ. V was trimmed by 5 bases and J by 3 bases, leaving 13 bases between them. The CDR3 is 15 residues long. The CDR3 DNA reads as TGTGCCAGCAGCCTCGGACCGGGGGACACCGGGGAGCTGTTTTTT. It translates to CASSLGPGDTGELFF.

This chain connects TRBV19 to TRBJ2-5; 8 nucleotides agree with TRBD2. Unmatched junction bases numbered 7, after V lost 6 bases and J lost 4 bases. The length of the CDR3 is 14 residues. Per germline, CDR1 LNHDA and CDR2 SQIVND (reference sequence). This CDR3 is CASRDSGTRETQYF. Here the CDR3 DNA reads TGTGCCAGTAGGGACTCCGGGACTAGAGAGACCCAGTACTTC.

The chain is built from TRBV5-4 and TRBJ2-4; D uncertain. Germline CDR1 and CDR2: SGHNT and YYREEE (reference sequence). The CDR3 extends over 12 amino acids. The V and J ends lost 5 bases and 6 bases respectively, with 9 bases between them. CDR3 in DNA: TGTGCCAGCAGTCCAGGACGAAACATTCAGTACTTC. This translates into CASSPGRNIQYF. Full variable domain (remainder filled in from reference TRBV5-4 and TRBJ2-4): ETGVTQSPTHLIKTRGQQVTLRCSSQSGHNTVSWYQQALGQGPQFIFQYYREEENGRGNFPPRFSGLQFPNYSSELNVNALELDDSALYLCASSPGRNIQYFGAGTRLSVL.

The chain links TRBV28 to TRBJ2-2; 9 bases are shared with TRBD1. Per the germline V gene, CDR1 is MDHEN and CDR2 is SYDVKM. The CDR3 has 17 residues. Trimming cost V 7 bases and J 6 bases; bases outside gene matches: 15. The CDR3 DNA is TGTGCCAGCAAGGTCCTCGACGCAACAGGGGGCGCCGGGGAGCTGTTTTTT. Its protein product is CASKVLDATGGAGELFF.

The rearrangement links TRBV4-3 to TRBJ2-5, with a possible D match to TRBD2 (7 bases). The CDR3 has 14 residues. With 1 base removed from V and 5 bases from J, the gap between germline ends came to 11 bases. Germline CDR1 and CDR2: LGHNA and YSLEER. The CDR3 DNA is TGCGCCAGCAGCCAAGGGGGGGGCTCGGAGACCCAGTACTTC. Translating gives CASSQGGGSETQYF.

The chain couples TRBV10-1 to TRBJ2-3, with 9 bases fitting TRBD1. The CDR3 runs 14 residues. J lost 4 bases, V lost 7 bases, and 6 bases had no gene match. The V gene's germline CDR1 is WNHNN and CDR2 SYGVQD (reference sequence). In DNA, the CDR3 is TGCGCCAGCAACCGGGACAGGGTATCAGATACGCAGTATTTT. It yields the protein CASNRDRVSDTQYF.

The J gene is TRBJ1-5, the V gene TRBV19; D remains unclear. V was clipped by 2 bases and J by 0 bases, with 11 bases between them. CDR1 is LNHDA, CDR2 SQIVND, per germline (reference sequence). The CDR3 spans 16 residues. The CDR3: CASSIYWQVSNQPQHF. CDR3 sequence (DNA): TGTGCCAGTAGTATATATTGGCAGGTTAGCAATCAGCCCCAGCATTTT. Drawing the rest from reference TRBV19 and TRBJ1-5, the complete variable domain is DGGITQSPKYLFRKEGQNVTLSCEQNLNHDAMYWYRQDPGQGLRLIYYSQIVNDFQKGDIAEGYSVSREKKESFPLTVTSAQKNPTAFYLCASSIYWQVSNQPQHFGDGTRLSIL.

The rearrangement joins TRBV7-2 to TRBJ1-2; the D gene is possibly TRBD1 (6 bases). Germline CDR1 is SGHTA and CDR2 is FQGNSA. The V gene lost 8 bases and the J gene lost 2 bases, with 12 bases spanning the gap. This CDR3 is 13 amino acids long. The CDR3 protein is CASPRGRNYGYTF. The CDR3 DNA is TGTGCCAGCCCCAGGGGCCGGAACTATGGCTACACCTTC.

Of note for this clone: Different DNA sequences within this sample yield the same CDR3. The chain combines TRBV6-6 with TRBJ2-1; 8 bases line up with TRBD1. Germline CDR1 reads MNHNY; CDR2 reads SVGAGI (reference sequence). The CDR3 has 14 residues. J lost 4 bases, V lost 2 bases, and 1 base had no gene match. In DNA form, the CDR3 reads TGTGCCAGCAGTTACCGGGACAGGTACAATGAGCAGTTCTTC. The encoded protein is CASSYRDRYNEQFF.

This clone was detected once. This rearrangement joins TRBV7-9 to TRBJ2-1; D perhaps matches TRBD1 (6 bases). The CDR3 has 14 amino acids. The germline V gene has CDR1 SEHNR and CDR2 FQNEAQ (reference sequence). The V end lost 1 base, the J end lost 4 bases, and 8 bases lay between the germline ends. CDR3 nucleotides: TGTGCCAGCAGCTTAGGACAGGTTTACAATGAGCAGTTCTTC. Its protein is CASSLGQVYNEQFF.

CDR3 amino acids: CASSLIAPTDTQYF. The CDR3, as DNA: TGTGCCAGCAGCTTAATAGCACCTACAGATACGCAGTATTTT. This chain links TRBV7-3 with TRBJ2-3; D uncertain. V lost 1 base and J lost 3, with 8 bases in between. This CDR3 is built from 14 residues. Germline V gene lookup returns CDR1 SGHTA and CDR2 FQGTGA.

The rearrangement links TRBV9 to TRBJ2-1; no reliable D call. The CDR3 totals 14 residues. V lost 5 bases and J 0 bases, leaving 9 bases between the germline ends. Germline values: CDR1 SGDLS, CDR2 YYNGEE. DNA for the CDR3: TGTGCCAGCAGTATTCAAGGCTCCTACAATGAGCAGTTCTTC. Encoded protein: CASSIQGSYNEQFF.

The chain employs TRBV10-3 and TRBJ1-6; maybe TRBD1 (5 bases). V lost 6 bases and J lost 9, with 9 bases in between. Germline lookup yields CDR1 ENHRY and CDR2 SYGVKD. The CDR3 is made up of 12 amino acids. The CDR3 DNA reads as TGTGCCATCAGGGGGGAGGGTTCACCCCTCCACTTT. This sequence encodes CAIRGEGSPLHF.

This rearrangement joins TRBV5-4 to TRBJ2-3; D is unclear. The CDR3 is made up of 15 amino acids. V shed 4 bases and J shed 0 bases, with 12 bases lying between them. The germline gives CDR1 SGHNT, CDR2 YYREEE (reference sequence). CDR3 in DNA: TGTGCCAGCAGCCCTAAGGCCGTAAGCACAGATACGCAGTATTTT. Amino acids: CASSPKAVSTDTQYF.

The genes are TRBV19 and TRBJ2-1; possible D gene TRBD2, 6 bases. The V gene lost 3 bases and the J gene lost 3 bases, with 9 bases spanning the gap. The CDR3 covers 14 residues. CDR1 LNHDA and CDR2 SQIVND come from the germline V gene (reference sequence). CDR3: CASSIGTRYNEQFF. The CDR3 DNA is TGTGCCAGTAGTATTGGGACTCGCTACAATGAGCAGTTCTTC.

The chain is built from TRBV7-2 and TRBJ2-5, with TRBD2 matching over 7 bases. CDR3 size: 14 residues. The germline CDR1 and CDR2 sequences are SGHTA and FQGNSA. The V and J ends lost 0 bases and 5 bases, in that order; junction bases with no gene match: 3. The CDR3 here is CASSLAAGTETQYF. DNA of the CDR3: TGTGCCAGCAGCTTAGCAGCGGGGACGGAGACCCAGTACTTC.

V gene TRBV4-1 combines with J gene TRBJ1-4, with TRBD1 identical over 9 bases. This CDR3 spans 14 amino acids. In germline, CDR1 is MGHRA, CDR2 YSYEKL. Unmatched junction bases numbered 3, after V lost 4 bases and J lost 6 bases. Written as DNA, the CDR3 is TGCGCCAGCAGCCCGGGACAGGGATATGAAAAACTGTTTTTT. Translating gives CASSPGQGYEKLFF.

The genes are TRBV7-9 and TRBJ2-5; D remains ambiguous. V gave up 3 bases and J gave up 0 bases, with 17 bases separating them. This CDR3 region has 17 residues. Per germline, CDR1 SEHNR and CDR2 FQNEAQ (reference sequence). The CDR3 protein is CASSFGKAIQYQETQYF. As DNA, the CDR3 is TGTGCCAGCAGCTTTGGGAAGGCAATACAATACCAAGAGACCCAGTACTTC.

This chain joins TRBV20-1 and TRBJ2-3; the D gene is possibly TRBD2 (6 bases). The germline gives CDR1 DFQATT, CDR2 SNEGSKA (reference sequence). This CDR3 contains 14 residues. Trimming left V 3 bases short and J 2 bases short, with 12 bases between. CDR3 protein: CSASSRRDTDTQYF. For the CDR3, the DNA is TGCAGTGCTAGTTCCAGGCGGGACACAGATACGCAGTATTTT.

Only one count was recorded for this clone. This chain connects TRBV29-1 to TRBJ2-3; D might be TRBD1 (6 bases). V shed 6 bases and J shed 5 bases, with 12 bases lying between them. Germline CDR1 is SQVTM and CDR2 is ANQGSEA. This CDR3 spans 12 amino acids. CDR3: CSVLIGGDTQYF. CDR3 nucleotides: TGCAGCGTCCTCATAGGGGGAGATACGCAGTATTTT.

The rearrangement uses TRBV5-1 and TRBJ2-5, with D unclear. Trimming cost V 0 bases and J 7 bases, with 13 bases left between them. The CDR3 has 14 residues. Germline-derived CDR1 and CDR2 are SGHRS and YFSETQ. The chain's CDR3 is CASSLGQGEVTQYF. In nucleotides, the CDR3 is TGCGCCAGCAGCTTGGGGCAAGGTGAGGTGACCCAGTACTTC.

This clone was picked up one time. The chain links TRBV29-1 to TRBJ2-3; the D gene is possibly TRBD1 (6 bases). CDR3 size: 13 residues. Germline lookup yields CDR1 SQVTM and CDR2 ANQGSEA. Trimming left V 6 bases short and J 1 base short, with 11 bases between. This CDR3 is CSVTGLRTDTQYF. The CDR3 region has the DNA TGCAGCGTAACAGGGCTACGCACAGATACGCAGTATTTT.

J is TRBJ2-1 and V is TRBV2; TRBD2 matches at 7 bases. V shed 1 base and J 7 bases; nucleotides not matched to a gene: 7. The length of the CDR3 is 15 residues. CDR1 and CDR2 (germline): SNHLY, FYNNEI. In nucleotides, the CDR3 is TGTGCCAGCAGTGAAGGAACCGGGACTACTAATGAGCAGTTCTTC. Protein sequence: CASSEGTGTTNEQFF. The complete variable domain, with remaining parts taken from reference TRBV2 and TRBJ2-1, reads EPEVTQTPSHQVTQMGQEVILRCVPISNHLYFYWYRQILGQKVEFLVSFYNNEISEKSEIFDDQFSVERPDGSNFTLKIRSTKLEDSAMYFCASSEGTGTTNEQFFGPGTRLTVL.

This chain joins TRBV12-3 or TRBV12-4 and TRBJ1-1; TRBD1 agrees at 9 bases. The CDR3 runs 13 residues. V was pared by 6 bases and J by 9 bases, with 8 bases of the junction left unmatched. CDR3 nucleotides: TGTGCCAGCAGCAGGGGACAGGGCAGAAAAGCTTTCTTT. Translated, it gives CASSRGQGRKAFF.

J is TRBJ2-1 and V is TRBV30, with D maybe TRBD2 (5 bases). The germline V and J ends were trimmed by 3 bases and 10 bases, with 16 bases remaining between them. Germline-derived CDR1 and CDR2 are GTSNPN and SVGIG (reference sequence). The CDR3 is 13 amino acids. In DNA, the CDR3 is TGTGCCTGGAGCATCGTTGAGGGCGGAGAGCAGTTCTTC. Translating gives CAWSIVEGGEQFF.

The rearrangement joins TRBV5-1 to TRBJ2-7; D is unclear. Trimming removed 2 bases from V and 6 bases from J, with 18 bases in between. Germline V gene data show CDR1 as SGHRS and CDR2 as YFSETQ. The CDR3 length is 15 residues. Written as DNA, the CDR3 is TGCGCCAGCAGCTTATCTGGGGTCCCGGGTGGCGAGCAGTACTTC. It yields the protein CASSLSGVPGGEQYF.